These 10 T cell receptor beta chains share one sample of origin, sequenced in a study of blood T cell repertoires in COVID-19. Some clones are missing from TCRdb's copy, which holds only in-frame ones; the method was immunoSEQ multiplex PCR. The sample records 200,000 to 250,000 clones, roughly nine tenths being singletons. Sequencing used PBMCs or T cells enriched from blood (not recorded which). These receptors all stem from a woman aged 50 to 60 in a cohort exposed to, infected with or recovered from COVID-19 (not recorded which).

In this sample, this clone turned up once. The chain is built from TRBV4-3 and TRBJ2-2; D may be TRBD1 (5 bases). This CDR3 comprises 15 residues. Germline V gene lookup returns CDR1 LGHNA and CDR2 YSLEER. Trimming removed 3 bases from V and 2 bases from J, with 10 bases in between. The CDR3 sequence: CASSHQTVNTGELFF. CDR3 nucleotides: TGCGCCAGCAGCCACCAGACAGTCAACACCGGGGAGCTGTTTTTT.

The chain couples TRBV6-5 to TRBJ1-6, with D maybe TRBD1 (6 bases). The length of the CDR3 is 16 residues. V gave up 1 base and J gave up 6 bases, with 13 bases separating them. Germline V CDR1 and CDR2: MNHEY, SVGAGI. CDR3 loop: CASSYLLTGRNSPLHF. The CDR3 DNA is TGTGCCAGCAGTTACTTACTTACAGGGCGTAATTCACCCCTCCACTTT.

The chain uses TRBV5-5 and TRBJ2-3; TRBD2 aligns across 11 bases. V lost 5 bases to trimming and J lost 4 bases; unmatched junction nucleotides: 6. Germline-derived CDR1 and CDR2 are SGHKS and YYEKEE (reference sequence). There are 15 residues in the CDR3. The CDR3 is CASRSLAGAADTQYF. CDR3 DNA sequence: TGTGCCAGCAGATCACTAGCGGGGGCCGCAGATACGCAGTATTTT.

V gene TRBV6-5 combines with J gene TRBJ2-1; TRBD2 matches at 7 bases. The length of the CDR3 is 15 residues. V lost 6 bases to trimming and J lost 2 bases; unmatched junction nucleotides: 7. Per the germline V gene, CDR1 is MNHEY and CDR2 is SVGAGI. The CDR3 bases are TGTGCCAGCAGGGCTTCCGGGGGGACCTACAATGAGCAGTTCTTC. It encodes CASRASGGTYNEQFF.

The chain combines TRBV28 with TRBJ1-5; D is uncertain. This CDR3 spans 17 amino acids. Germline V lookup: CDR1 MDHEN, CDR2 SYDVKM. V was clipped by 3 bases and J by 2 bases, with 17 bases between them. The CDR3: CASSLNVVRSRNQPQHF. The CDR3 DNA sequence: TGTGCCAGCAGTTTGAATGTAGTCCGGTCGCGCAATCAGCCCCAGCATTTT.

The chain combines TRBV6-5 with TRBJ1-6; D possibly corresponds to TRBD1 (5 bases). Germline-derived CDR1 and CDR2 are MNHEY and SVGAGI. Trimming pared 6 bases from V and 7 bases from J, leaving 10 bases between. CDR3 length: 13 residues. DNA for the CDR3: TGTGCCAGCAGAGCAGGGTCCAATTCACCCCTCCACTTT. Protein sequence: CASRAGSNSPLHF.

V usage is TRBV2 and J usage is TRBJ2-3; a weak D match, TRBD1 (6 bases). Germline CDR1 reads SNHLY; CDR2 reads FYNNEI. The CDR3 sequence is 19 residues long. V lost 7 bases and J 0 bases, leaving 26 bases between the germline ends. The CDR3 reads CASNGAPLADRFSTDTQYF. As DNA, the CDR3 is TGTGCCAGCAACGGCGCCCCACTTGCCGACAGGTTTAGCACAGATACGCAGTATTTT.

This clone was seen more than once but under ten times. The CDR3 bases are TGTGCCAGCAGTTTCTTCGGACAGGGTGAAGCTTTCTTT. Its translation: CASSFFGQGEAFF. The V gene is TRBV12-3 or TRBV12-4, the J gene TRBJ1-1; 8 nucleotides match TRBD1. The CDR3 spans 13 residues. The trim removed 3 bases at V and 7 bases at J, leaving 4 bases unmatched.

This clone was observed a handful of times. CDR3 in DNA: TGTGCCAGCAGTTACATCAGGGGAGGCTACACCTTC. Protein product: CASSYIRGGYTF. This rearrangement joins TRBV6-2 or TRBV6-3 to TRBJ1-2, with D maybe TRBD1 (6 bases). Germline loops: CDR1 MNHEY, CDR2 SVGEGT. The germline V and J ends were trimmed by 2 bases and 8 bases, with 9 bases remaining between them. CDR3 length: 12 amino acids.

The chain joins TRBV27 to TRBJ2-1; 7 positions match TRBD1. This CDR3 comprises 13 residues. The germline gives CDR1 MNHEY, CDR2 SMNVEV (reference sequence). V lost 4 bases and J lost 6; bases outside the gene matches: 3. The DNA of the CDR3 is TGTGCCAGCAGTTGGGACAGCTTCAATGAGCAGTTCTTC. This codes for CASSWDSFNEQFF.